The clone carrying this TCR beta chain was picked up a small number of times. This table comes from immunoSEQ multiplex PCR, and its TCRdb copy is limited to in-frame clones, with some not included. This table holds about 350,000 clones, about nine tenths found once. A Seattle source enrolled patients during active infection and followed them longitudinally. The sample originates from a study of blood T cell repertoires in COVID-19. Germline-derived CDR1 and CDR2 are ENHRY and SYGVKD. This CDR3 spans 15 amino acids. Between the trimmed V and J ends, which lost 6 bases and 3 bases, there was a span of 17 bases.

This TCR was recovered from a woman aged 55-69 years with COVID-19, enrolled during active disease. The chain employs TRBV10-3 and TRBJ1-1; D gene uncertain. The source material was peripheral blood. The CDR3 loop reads CAIRSITSQDTEAFF. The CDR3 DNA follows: TGTGCCATCAGGAGCATCACAAGCCAGGACACTGAAGCTTTCTTT.